This T cell receptor beta chain originates from a study of blood T cell repertoires in COVID-19 (dated by TCRdb to 2018 to 2020). Describing the broader study: Collaborator samples came from the United States, Italy and Spain and covered acute and convalescent phases of COVID-19. The material from the prospective study consisted of cDNA or gDNA derived from T cells, B-cell-depleted T cells, or PBMCs. A freely available public database, intended as a resource for researchers studying the immune response to SARS-CoV-2, is where the repertoires were released. The samples were drawn from the first 160 participants of the ongoing ImmuneRACE study and from some 1,300 subjects provided by 6 global collaborators. Where available, HLA class I and class II types were obtained from metadata supplied by the sample provider rather than from assay-based typing. Subjects who had been exposed to COVID-19, were actively infected with it, or had recovered from it provided the deeply sampled blood TCRbeta repertoires that made up the dataset. A de-identified subject ID, COVID-19 status, age in years and sex were almost always included in the sample metadata. Overall study results and their limits: The amount of clinical and demographic metadata varied by source and participant and was provided uncurated.

The immunoSEQ Assay, a bias-controlled multiplex PCR, was used to amplify TCRbeta CDR3 regions from genomic DNA. Processing in the source paper ran as follows. The number of nucleated cells in each sample was estimated from the amplification of reference gene primers within the assay. To quantify the absolute abundance of each unique TCRbeta CDR3 rearrangement, sequence reads were collapsed and filtered. For each sample, productive Simpson clonality was calculated by taking the square root of Simpson's diversity index across productive rearrangements. TCRdb carries this immuneACCESS record with in-frame sequences only. Its versions omit some clonotypes, under half of them owing to an unresolved V gene in the studies checked, with the rest unexplained. V and J calls and clone size are as listed in that table; D and trimming were resolved from the DNA. This sample gives around 450,000 clones in total; 87% of them show up just once. Clones ranked in the top ten supply nearly 2% of the sample.

Trimming leaves V shorter by 4 bases and J shorter by 5 bases, with the junction holding 0 bases beyond the gene matches. The CDR3 goes from the cysteine to the phenylalanine over 12 residues. The entry retains the CDR3 DNA only, 36 bases that are in frame from base 1. Taken from the germline V gene, the CDR1 and CDR2 loops are SNHLY and FYNNEI. Participants in the prospective study were enrolled through a virtual design, were aged roughly 18 to 100 years, and lived in approximately 25 United States geographic areas. Cohort assignment in the prospective study relied on participant-reported clinical history from a screening survey and a study questionnaire. Each participant in the prospective study had whole blood, serum and a nasopharyngeal or oropharyngeal swab collected by mobile phlebotomists. Participants in the prospective study had the option to provide additional blood draws and questionnaires over a roughly 2-month period. Prospective study blood samples were shipped either frozen or at room temperature before DNA extraction.

For this clone: The antigen it recognizes is unknown. Nothing much larger sits one base from this clone, and base qualities are not available.

The receptor's source is a woman between 18 and 30 years old with acute COVID-19. The sample taken for sequencing was PBMCs or T cells enriched from blood (not recorded which). This chain is built from TRBV2 and TRBJ2-5, and TRBD2 matches 8 of the central bases. The CDR3 is CASSAGGETQYF. The DNA reads TGTGCCAGCAGTGCGGGGGGGGAGACCCAGTACTTC.